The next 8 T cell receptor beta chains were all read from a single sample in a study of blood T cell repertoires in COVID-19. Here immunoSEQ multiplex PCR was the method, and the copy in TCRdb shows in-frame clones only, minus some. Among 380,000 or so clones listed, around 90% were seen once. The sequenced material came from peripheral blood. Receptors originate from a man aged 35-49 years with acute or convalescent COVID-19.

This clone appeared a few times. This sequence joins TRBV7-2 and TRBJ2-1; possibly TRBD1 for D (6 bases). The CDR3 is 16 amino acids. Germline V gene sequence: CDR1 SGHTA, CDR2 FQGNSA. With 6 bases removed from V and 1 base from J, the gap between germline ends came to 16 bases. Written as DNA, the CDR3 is TGTGCCAGCAGTTTTAGGGGGTATACATCCTACAATGAGCAGTTCTTC. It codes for CASSFRGYTSYNEQFF. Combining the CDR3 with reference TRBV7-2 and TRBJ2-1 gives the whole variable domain GAGVSQSPSNKVTEKGKDVELRCDPISGHTALYWYRQSLGQGLEFLIYFQGNSAPDKSGLPSDRFSAERTGGSVSTLTIQRTQQEDSAVYLCASSFRGYTSYNEQFFGPGTRLTVL.

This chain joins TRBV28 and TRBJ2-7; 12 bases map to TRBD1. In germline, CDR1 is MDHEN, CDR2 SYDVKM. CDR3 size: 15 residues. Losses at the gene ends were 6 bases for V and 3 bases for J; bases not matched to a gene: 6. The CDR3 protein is CASRSGTGGLYEQYF. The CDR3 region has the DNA TGTGCCAGCAGATCCGGGACAGGGGGCCTCTACGAGCAGTACTTC.

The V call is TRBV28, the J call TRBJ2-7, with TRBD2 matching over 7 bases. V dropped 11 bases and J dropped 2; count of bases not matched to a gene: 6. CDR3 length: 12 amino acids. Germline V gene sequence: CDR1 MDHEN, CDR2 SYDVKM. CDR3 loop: CAAVGGAYEQYF. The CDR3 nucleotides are TGTGCCGCCGTGGGGGGGGCCTACGAGCAGTACTTC.

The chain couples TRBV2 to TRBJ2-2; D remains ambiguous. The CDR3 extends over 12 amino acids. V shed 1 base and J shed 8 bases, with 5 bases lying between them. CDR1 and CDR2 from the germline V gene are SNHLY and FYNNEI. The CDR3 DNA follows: TGTGCCAGCAGTGAAGTGGCAGGGGAGCTGTTTTTT. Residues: CASSEVAGELFF. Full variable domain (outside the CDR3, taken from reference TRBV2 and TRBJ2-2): EPEVTQTPSHQVTQMGQEVILRCVPISNHLYFYWYRQILGQKVEFLVSFYNNEISEKSEIFDDQFSVERPDGSNFTLKIRSTKLEDSAMYFCASSEVAGELFFGEGSRLTVL.

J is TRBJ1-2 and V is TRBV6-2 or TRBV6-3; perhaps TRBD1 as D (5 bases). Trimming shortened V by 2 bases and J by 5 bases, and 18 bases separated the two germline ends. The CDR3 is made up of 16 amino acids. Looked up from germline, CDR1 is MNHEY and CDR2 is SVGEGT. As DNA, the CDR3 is TGTGCCAGCAGTTACCGGCGGGACGGGAAAGATTATGGCTACACCTTC. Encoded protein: CASSYRRDGKDYGYTF.

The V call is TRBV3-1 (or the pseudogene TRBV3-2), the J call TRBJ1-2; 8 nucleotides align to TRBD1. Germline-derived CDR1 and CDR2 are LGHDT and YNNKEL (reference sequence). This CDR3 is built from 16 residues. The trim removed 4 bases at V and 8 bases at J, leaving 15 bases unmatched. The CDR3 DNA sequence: TGTGCCAGCAGCCCTAGACAGGGGCCCGCTTCGAAAGGCTACACCTTC. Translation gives CASSPRQGPASKGYTF.

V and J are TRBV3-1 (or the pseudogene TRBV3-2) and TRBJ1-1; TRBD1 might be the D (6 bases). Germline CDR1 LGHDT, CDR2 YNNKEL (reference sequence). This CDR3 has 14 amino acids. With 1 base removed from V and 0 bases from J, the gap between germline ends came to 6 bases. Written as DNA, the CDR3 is TGTGCCAGCAGCCAAGCAGGGGTGAACACTGAAGCTTTCTTT. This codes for CASSQAGVNTEAFF.

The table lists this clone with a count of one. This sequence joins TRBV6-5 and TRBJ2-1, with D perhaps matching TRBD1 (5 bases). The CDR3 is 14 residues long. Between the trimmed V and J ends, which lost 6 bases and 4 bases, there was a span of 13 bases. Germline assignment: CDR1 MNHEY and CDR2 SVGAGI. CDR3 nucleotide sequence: TGTGCCAGCAGAAGCTCTAGGGGATACAATGAGCAGTTCTTC. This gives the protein CASRSSRGYNEQFF.